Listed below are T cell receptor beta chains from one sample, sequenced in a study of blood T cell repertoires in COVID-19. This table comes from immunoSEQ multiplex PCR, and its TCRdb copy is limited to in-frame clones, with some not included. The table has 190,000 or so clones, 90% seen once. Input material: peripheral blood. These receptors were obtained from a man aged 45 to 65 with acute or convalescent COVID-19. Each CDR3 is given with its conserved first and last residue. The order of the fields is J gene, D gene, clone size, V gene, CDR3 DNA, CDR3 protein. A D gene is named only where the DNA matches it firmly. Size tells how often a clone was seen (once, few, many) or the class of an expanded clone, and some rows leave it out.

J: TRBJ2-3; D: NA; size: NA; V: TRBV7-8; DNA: TGTGCCAGCAGCTTAGCTAGCGCCACAGATACGCAGTATTTT; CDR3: CASSLASATDTQYF
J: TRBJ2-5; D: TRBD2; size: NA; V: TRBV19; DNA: TGTGCCAGTAGTATAGGGTTACGGCGGGGGATTCAAGAGACCCAGTACTTC; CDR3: CASSIGLRRGIQETQYF
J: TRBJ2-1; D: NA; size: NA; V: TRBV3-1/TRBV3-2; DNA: TGTGCCAGCAGCCAAGATCTCGCAGGGTACAATGAGCAGTTCTTC; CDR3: CASSQDLAGYNEQFF
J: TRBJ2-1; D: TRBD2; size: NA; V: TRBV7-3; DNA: TGTGCCAGCAGCTTAAGACTAGCGGGGGGAAATGAGCAGTTCTTC; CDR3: CASSLRLAGGNEQFF
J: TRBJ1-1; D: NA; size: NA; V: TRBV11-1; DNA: TGTGCCAGCAGCTTAGCTTCCGGGACACTGAACACTGAAGCTTTCTTT; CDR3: CASSLASGTLNTEAFF
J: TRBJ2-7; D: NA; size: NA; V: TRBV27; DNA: TGTGCCAGCAGTTTACGCCAGCCAGGCTACGAGCAGTACTTC; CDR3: CASSLRQPGYEQYF
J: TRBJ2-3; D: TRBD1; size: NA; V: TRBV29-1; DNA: TGCAGCGTTGAAGTGCAGGGGGCAGATACGCAGTATTTT; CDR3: CSVEVQGADTQYF
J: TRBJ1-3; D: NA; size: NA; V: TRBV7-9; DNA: TGTGCCAGCAGCTTAGTGGCCAGCTCTGGAAACACCATATATTTT; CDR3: CASSLVASSGNTIYF
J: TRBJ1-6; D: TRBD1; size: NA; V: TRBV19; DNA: TGTGCCAGTAGTATAATAGGGACAGGGAGTTCCTATAATTCACCCCTCCACTTT; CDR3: CASSIIGTGSSYNSPLHF
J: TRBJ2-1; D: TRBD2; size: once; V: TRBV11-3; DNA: TGTGCCAGCAGCTTAGCTATCAGTGCGGGGGTGTCAAATGAGCAGTTCTTC; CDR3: CASSLAISAGVSNEQFF
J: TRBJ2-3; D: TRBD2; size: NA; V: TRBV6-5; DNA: TGTGCCAGCAGTTACGCAAGCGGGAGTAGCACAGATACGCAGTATTTT; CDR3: CASSYASGSSTDTQYF
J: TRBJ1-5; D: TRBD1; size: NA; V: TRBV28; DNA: TGTGCCAGCAGTTTGTATGGAGCAGGGGGTCAGCCCCAGCATTTT; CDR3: CASSLYGAGGQPQHF
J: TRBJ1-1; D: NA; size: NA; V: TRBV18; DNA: TGTGCCAGCCGGGGGACCCTGAACACTGAAGCTTTCTTT; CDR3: CASRGTLNTEAFF
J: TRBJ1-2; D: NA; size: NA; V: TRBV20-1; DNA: TGCAGTGCTAGAGGAGGGGGTGGCTACACCTTC; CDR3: CSARGGGGYTF
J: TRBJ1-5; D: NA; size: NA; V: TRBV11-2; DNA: TGTGCCAGCAGCTTAGCCCTCGGAGGGCCCCAGCATTTT; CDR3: CASSLALGGPQHF
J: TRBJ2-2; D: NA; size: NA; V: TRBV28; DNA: TGTGCCAGCACCAAACTCGCATCAACCGGGGAGCTGTTTTTT; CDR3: CASTKLASTGELFF
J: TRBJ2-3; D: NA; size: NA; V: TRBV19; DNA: TGTGCCAGTAGTATGGTGAACGTGCCGACTGATACGCAGTATTTT; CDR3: CASSMVNVPTDTQYF